This T cell receptor (beta chain) was captured in a study of blood T cell repertoires in COVID-19. The overall study: The origin of the acute and convalescent COVID-19 samples was the United States, Italy and Spain. T cells, B-cell-depleted T cells, or PBMCs provided the cDNA or gDNA that served as material.

Trimming stripped 0 bases from V and 2 bases from J, with 14 bases between. This CDR3 comprises 16 residues. CDR1 is SGHRS and CDR2 is YFSETQ in the germline V gene. Original handling: Amplification of reference gene primers was used by the study to estimate nucleated cell counts. Assay used: immunoSEQ multiplex PCR; TCRdb lists only in-frame clones, some missing. The V and J calls and clone size are taken from that table; D and trimming were inferred from the DNA. The repertoire includes about 140,000 clones, 75% to 90% of them detected once, and over 35% sits in the top ten. This chain uses TRBV5-1 with TRBJ1-1; D perhaps matches TRBD1 (6 bases). The TCR was taken from a human donor in a cohort sampled during active COVID-19. The sequenced material came from peripheral blood. The chain's CDR3 is CASSLEGQRLNTEAFF. CDR3 nucleotides: TGCGCCAGCAGCTTGGAAGGACAGCGATTAAACACTGAAGCTTTCTTT.